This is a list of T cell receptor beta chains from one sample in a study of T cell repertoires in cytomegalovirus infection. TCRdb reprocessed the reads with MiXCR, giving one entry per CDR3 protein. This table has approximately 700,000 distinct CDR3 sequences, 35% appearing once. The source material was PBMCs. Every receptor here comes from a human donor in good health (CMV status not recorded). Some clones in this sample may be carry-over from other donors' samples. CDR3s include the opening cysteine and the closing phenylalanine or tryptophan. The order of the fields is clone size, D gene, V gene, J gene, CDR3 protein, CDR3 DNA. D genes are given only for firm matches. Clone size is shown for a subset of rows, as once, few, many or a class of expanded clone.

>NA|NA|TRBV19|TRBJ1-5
CASSWDTGDQPQHF
TGTGCCAGTAGCTGGGACACGGGGGATCAGCCCCAGCATTTT
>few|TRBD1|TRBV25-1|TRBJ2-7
CASTHRGRDEQYF
TGTGCCAGCACCCACAGGGGGCGAGACGAGCAGTACTTC
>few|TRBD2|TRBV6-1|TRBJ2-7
CASRVAGRSFYEQYF
TGTGCCAGCAGGGTAGCGGGCCGTTCCTTCTACGAGCAGTACTTC
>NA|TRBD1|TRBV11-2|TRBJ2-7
CASSLFVTGKQIEQYF
TGTGCCAGCAGCTTATTTGTGACAGGGAAGCAGATCGAGCAGTACTTC
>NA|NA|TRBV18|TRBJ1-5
CASAPISNQPQHW
TGTGCCAGCGCACCAATATCCAATCAGCCCCAGCATTGG
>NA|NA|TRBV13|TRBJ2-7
CASSLRPGAPDEQYF
TGTGCCAGCAGCTTGAGACCCGGGGCGCCAGACGAGCAGTACTTC
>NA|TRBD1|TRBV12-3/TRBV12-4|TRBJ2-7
CASSLARVEDRCIYEQYF
TGTGCCAGCAGTTTAGCGCGTGTGGAGGACAGGTGTATTTACGAGCAGTACTTC
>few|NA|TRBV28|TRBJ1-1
CASSPLTTGRAFF
TGTGCCAGCAGTCCCCTGACCACGGGACGAGCTTTCTTT
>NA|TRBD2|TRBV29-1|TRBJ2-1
CSVVKLAGGPHNEQFF
TGCAGCGTTGTAAAGTTGGCGGGAGGGCCGCACAATGAGCAGTTCTTC
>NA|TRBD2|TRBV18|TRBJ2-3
CASSPPSGKSDTQYF
TGTGCCAGCTCACCACCTAGCGGGAAGTCGGATACGCAGTATTTT
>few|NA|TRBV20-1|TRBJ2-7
CSASLPGTYEQYF
TGCAGTGCTAGTCTTCCAGGGACCTACGAGCAGTACTTC
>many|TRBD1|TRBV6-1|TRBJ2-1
CASRDRDRIYNEQFF
TGTGCCAGCAGAGACCGGGACAGAATTTACAATGAGCAGTTCTTC
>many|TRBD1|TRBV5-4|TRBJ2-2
CASRVKGAPTGELFF
TGTGCCAGCAGGGTAAAGGGGGCGCCCACCGGGGAGCTGTTTTTT
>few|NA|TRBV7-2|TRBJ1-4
CASSFSGTFNEKLFF
TGTGCCAGCAGCTTTTCCGGGACTTTTAATGAAAAACTGTTTTTT
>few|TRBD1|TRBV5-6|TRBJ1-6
CASRMTGVNSPLHF
TGTGCCAGCAGGATGACAGGGGTGAATTCACCCCTCCACTTT
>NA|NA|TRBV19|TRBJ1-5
CASSIIATTQPQHF
TGTGCCAGTAGTATTATCGCAACGACACAGCCCCAGCATTTT
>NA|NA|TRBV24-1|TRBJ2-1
CATSDLRESSYNEQFF
TGTGCCACCAGTGATTTGCGGGAGAGCTCCTACAATGAGCAGTTCTTC
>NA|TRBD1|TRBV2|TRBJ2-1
CASSGRQGAGYNEQFF
TGTGCCAGCAGTGGTAGACAGGGGGCAGGATACAATGAGCAGTTCTTC
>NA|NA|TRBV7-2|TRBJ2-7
CASSSQQASYEQYF
TGTGCCAGCAGCTCCCAACAGGCTTCCTACGAGCAGTACTTC